This T cell receptor beta chain was found in a study of CD8+CD57+ T cells in acquired aplastic anemia. Study background: Sorted cells (CD4+ and CD8+) yielded DNA amounts that averaged approximately 2.9 ug. Healthy donor CD4+ samples were sequenced to a depth that averaged approximately 9.9 million reads.

Study observations and caveats: CD8+ Simpson's diversity in patients was not significantly different from that in controls. Patients and controls turned out to have twenty-nine CD8+ CDR3 sequences in common.

The TCR beta profiling, which covered VDJ combination and CDR3 sequence, was carried out using genomic DNA as the template. TCRdb independently ran MiXCR on the reads; one entry per CDR3 protein. The table lists 200,000 to 250,000 distinct CDR3 sequences, around 32% of them singletons. The CDR3 extends over 13 amino acids. The V gene's germline CDR1 is DFQATT and CDR2 SNEGSKA (reference sequence). V lost 6 bases to trimming and J lost 2 bases, with 11 bases between them. This clonotype was found many times. Its antigen is unknown. The source material was sorted CD4+, CD8+, or CD8+CD57+ T cells (not recorded which) from PBMCs. The genes are TRBV20-1 and TRBJ1-5; weak D call: TRBD1 (5 bases). The receptor comes from a human donor in good health, serving as a control. The CDR3 loop reads CSARDDGNQPQHF. The DNA of the CDR3 is TGCAGTGCGAGGGACGACGGCAATCAGCCCCAGCATTTT.